This T cell receptor beta chain was captured in a study of CD8 T cells in ankylosing spondylitis. General study results and limits: Disease-linked clones had a CD8+ phenotype and relatively low frequency in peripheral blood. About 8 highly homologous variants made up a TCR beta motif, and this motif appeared characteristic of ankylosing spondylitis blood.

This clonotype has only a few counts. The antigen is undetermined. Quantitative 5'-RACE with molecular barcodes generated TCR beta libraries. TCRdb passed the 5' RACE reads through MiXCR, listing each CDR3 protein once. The sample lists fewer than 400,000 distinct CDR3 sequences, around 8% seen once, with roughly 15% in the top ten. The ends were cut back, 2 bases at V and 1 base at J, with 12 bases in the middle. Germline values: CDR1 SEHNR, CDR2 FQNEAQ (reference sequence). The length of the CDR3 is 15 residues. The sample consisted of blood, either unsorted or a sorted T cell fraction (not recorded which). J is TRBJ2-7 and V is TRBV7-9; no clear D. The receptor was derived from a male donor with ankylosing spondylitis. In DNA, the CDR3 is TGTGCCAGCAGCTTAAATAGTCAGGCTTCCTACGAGCAGTACTTC. It codes for CASSLNSQASYEQYF. The complete variable domain, with remaining parts taken from reference TRBV7-9 and TRBJ2-7, reads DTGVSQNPRHKITKRGQNVTFRCDPISEHNRLYWYRQTLGQGPEFLTYFQNEAQLEKSRLLSDRFSAERPKGSFSTLEIQRTEQGDSAMYLCASSLNSQASYEQYFGPGTRLTVT.